Listed below are T cell receptor beta chains from one sample, sequenced in a study of chemoradiotherapy in HPV16-positive cancers. The data were produced by immunoSEQ multiplex PCR, yet TCRdb's version contains in-frame clones alone and is incomplete. This sample has roughly 2,500 clones, with 60% to 80% found just once. This sample comprised tumor tissue, obtained from a patient who underwent chemoradiotherapy. The receptor source for this set is a human donor with HPV-associated anogenital cancer. Each CDR3 is given with its conserved first and last residue. The D gene is left open where the match is weak. Expanded clones are given a class, and other clones once, few, many or no size at all.

>TRBJ1-6|TRBV4-1|.|.
TGCGCCAGCAGCCAAGAGGTTACAGGAGATTCACCCCTCCACTTT
CASSQEVTGDSPLHF
>TRBJ2-6|TRBV6-1|.|once
TGTGCCAGCAGGGGGGGGGCCAACGTCCTGACTTTC
CASRGGANVLTF
>TRBJ2-3|TRBV5-1|.|.
TGCGCCAGCAGCCCGGGGGATACGCAGTATTTT
CASSPGDTQYF
>TRBJ2-5|TRBV7-9|TRBD2|once
TGTGCCAGCAGCACCACCCTCGGCGGGAGCTCTTCCAAGCAGTACTTC
CASSTTLGGSSSKQYF
>TRBJ2-2|TRBV7-2|.|.
TGTGCCAGCAGCTTGCAGGGTTTGGGCGCCGGGGAGCTGTTTTTT
CASSLQGLGAGELFF
>TRBJ2-3|TRBV6-1|.|.
TGTGCCAGCAGTGAAAAGGCGGGTGGAGGCACAGATACGCAGTATTTT
CASSEKAGGGTDTQYF
>TRBJ2-1|TRBV11-3|.|few
TGTGCCAGCAGCTTAACTGAGCGGTTTAATGAGCAGTTCTTC
CASSLTERFNEQFF
>TRBJ2-3|TRBV19|.|.
TGTGCCAGTAGTACCCACGCAGATACGCAGTATTTT
CASSTHADTQYF
>TRBJ2-1|TRBV2|.|.
TGTGCCAGCGGGGTTTACAATGAGCAGTTCTTC
CASGVYNEQFF
>TRBJ2-7|TRBV5-4|TRBD1|.
TGTGCCAGCAGCTTGGATGCCTCCGGGACAGGGGTGGAGCAGTACTTC
CASSLDASGTGVEQYF
>TRBJ2-5|TRBV6-1|.|.
TGTGCCAGCAGTGAAAGTGAAATCGGGACCCAGTACTTC
CASSESEIGTQYF
>TRBJ2-5|TRBV7-9|TRBD1|.
TGTGCCAGCAGCTCCCGCGACAGGGGGATGGGAGAGACCCAGTACTTC
CASSSRDRGMGETQYF
>TRBJ2-3|TRBV4-2|TRBD2|.
TGTGCCAGCAGCTCCACTAGCGGCGGGGGTGCAGATACGCAGTATTTT
CASSSTSGGGADTQYF
>TRBJ2-7|TRBV29-1|.|once
TGCAGCGTACGAAGGACTTATCCCGCTATAGAGCAGTACTTC
CSVRRTYPAIEQYF
>TRBJ1-2|TRBV28|.|.
TGTGCCAGCAGTGCAGGGTGGGTCGAAGGCTACACCTTC
CASSAGWVEGYTF
>TRBJ2-7|TRBV21-1|.|.
TGTGCCAGCAGCAAAATTCTAAAGATCTACGAGCAGTACTTC
CASSKILKIYEQYF
>TRBJ2-1|TRBV5-4|TRBD2|once
TGTGCCAGCAGCTCAACGATGGGACTAGCGGGGGCCTACAATGAGCAGTTCTTC
CASSSTMGLAGAYNEQFF
>TRBJ1-4|TRBV15|.|.
TGTGCCACCAGCAGTTCGGGTTCTAATGAAAAACTGTTTTTT
CATSSSGSNEKLFF
>TRBJ2-7|TRBV5-1|.|.
TGCGCCAGCAGCTTACAGGTTTCTACCTACGAGCAGTACTTC
CASSLQVSTYEQYF
>TRBJ1-4|TRBV6-1|.|.
TGTGCCAGCCATAACAGGGAGGGAGAAAAACTGTTTTTT
CASHNREGEKLFF
>TRBJ1-3|TRBV6-5|.|once
TGTGCCAGCACTTCGGAGGGGGACACCATATATTTT
CASTSEGDTIYF
>TRBJ2-7|TRBV19|.|few
TGTGCCAGTAGTCAAAACAGGGAAGGCATCGAGCAGTACTTC
CASSQNREGIEQYF
>TRBJ1-2|TRBV7-8|.|.
TGTGCCAGCAGCCTCAAAGAACGGGACCCTCGTGGCTACACCTTC
CASSLKERDPRGYTF
>TRBJ1-1|TRBV7-7|.|.
TGTGCTAGCAGCTTGGACAAGAACACTGAAGCTTTCTTT
CASSLDKNTEAFF
>TRBJ2-3|TRBV5-8|.|.
TGTGCCAGCAGCACCGCAACCGGGACACCAGCAGAGGATACGCAGTATTTT
CASSTATGTPAEDTQYF
>TRBJ2-7|TRBV29-1|TRBD1|few
TGCAGCGCTGGGGGCGGGACAGGGGGCTCGAACGAGCAGTACTTC
CSAGGGTGGSNEQYF
>TRBJ2-1|TRBV20-1|.|once
TGCAGTGCTAGAGGGGTGGAGTGGCAGTTCTTC
CSARGVEWQFF
>TRBJ1-2|TRBV5-1|.|.
TGCGCCAGCAGCTTGAGCACAGGGAACTATGGCTACACCTTC
CASSLSTGNYGYTF
>TRBJ1-4|TRBV10-2|.|.
TGCGCCAGCAGTCCTTTGGGGACAACTAATGAAAAACTGTTTTTT
CASSPLGTTNEKLFF
>TRBJ2-7|TRBV29-1|.|.
TGCAGCGTTGAAGATCCCGGACAGACCTACGAGCAGTACTTC
CSVEDPGQTYEQYF